This TCR beta chain was found in a study of shared clonotypes between healthy human individuals. The CDR3 runs to 13 residues. The germline V and J ends were trimmed by 1 base and 5 bases, with 8 bases remaining between them. CDR1 is LNHDA, CDR2 SQIVND, per germline (reference sequence). Study observations and caveats: Genetic and exposure-history diversity was limited by the few donors.

As regards this clone: Its antigen is not known.

Some clones are missing from TCRdb's copy, which holds only in-frame ones; the method was immunoSEQ multiplex PCR. The repertoire holds about 490,000 clones, with around 85% as singletons. This chain joins TRBV19 and TRBJ1-1; D remains ambiguous. The sequencing input was PBMCs. The TCR comes from a woman in her thirties or forties in good health. Some clones in this sample may be carry-over from other donors' samples. In nucleotides, the CDR3 is TGTGCCAGTAGTATAGTTGACGGAACTGAAGCTTTCTTT. Amino acid sequence: CASSIVDGTEAFF.